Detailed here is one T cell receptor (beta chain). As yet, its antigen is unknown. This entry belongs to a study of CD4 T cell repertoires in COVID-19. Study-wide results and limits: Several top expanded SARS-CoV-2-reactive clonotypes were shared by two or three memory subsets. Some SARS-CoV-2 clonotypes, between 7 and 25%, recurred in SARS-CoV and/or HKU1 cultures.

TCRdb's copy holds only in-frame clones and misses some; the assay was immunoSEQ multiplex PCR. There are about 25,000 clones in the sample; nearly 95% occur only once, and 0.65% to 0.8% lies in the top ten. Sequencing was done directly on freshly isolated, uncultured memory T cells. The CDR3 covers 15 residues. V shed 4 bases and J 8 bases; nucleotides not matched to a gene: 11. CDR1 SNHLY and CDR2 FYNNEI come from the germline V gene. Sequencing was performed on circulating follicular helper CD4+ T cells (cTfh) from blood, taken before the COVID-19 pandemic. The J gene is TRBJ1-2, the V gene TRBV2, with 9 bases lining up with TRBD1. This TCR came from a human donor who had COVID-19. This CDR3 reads CASSGLGSGQGGYTF. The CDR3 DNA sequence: TGTGCCAGCAGTGGTTTAGGCAGCGGACAGGGGGGCTACACCTTC.